What follows are 15 T cell receptor beta chains derived from one specimen sequenced in a study of blood T cell repertoires in COVID-19. Assay: immunoSEQ multiplex PCR; the TCRdb copy retains only in-frame clones and omits some. This sample carries around 150,000 clones, approximately 95% of them seen once, and the ten largest clones take 2%. The sample consisted of peripheral blood. The receptors stem from a woman aged 60-70 years with COVID-19, enrolled during active disease.

The chain employs TRBV19 and TRBJ2-2; 9 bases map to TRBD1. Per the germline V gene, CDR1 is LNHDA and CDR2 is SQIVND (reference sequence). The CDR3 is made up of 16 amino acids. V trimming: 7 bases; J trimming: 6 bases; junction bases outside the gene matches: 12. The CDR3 DNA reads as TGTGCCAGTACCCTTGACAGGGGGGATTACGCCGGGGAGCTGTTTTTT. Translation gives CASTLDRGDYAGELFF. Based on the CDR3 plus reference TRBV19 and TRBJ2-2, the full variable domain is DGGITQSPKYLFRKEGQNVTLSCEQNLNHDAMYWYRQDPGQGLRLIYYSQIVNDFQKGDIAEGYSVSREKKESFPLTVTSAQKNPTAFYLCASTLDRGDYAGELFFGEGSRLTVL.

The chain couples TRBV3-1 (or the pseudogene TRBV3-2) to TRBJ1-2, with TRBD1 identical over 7 bases. After removal of 4 bases from V and 1 base from J, the junction contained 6 bases not matched to a gene. Germline CDR1 and CDR2: LGHDT and YNNKEL (reference sequence). CDR3 length equals 15 residues. The CDR3 bases are TGTGCCAGCAGCCCGAGGGACAGATATAACTATGGCTACACCTTC. Amino acid sequence: CASSPRDRYNYGYTF.

This clone was picked up one time. V and J are TRBV30 and TRBJ2-2; D gene unclear. This CDR3 has 14 residues. Trimming stripped 7 bases from V and 7 bases from J, with 19 bases between. Looked up from germline, CDR1 is GTSNPN and CDR2 is SVGIG (reference sequence). The CDR3 sequence: CASAARALGGELFF. DNA of the CDR3: TGTGCCTCAGCCGCTCGAGCGCTTGGCGGGGAGCTGTTTTTT.

This chain links TRBV6-5 with TRBJ1-5, with D maybe TRBD1 (5 bases). The germline V gene has CDR1 MNHEY and CDR2 SVGAGI. V was clipped by 7 bases and J by 1 base, with 11 bases between them. The CDR3 extends over 14 amino acids. CDR3 coding DNA: TGTGCCAGCACCCAGGGTTCGAGCAATCAGCCCCAGCATTTT. This encodes CASTQGSSNQPQHF.

The rearrangement uses TRBV27 and TRBJ1-6; 7 nucleotides agree with TRBD1. The CDR3 is 13 residues long. J gave up 10 bases and V 5 bases, and 5 bases lay outside the gene matches. The V gene's germline CDR1 is MNHEY and CDR2 SMNVEV (reference sequence). CDR3 DNA: TGTGCCAGCAGTGAGACAGGGAACTCACCCCTCCACTTT. Amino acids: CASSETGNSPLHF.

This clone came up once. The chain carries TRBV5-4 and TRBJ1-5; a weak D match, TRBD1 (6 bases). Trimming took off 2 bases at V and 0 bases at J, with 12 bases between the two ends. The germline CDR1 and CDR2 sequences are SGHNT and YYREEE (reference sequence). CDR3 size: 16 residues. As DNA, the CDR3 is TGTGCCAGCAGCTTAGGGGGTCGGCTTAGCAATCAGCCCCAGCATTTT. Translated, it gives CASSLGGRLSNQPQHF.

The chain is built from TRBV28 and TRBJ1-5; 9 bases fit TRBD1. With V trimmed by 6 bases and J by 5 bases, 2 bases remained unmatched. The CDR3 loop spans 13 amino acids. The V gene's germline CDR1 is MDHEN and CDR2 SYDVKM. The CDR3 sequence: CASSGTGYQPQHF. The CDR3 DNA follows: TGTGCCAGCAGCGGGACAGGGTATCAGCCCCAGCATTTT.

This chain links TRBV3-1 (or the pseudogene TRBV3-2) with TRBJ2-2, with 10 bases that match TRBD1. J was trimmed by 5 bases and V by 6 bases; bases with no gene match: 3. The CDR3 runs to 14 residues. Germline V gene lookup returns CDR1 LGHDT and CDR2 YNNKEL (reference sequence). The CDR3 sequence is CASRGQGETGELFF. In nucleotides, the CDR3 is TGTGCCAGCAGAGGACAGGGGGAAACCGGGGAGCTGTTTTTT.

The rearrangement uses TRBV4-2 and TRBJ1-2; TRBD1 might be the D (5 bases). Germline CDR1 reads LGHNA; CDR2 reads YNFKEQ. The CDR3 is 20 amino acids. V dropped 0 bases and J dropped 2 bases, with 25 bases sitting between them. The CDR3 DNA follows: TGTGCCAGCAGCCAAGAAATTACTGCCCGCCAATCCAGGGCCAACTATGGCTACACCTTC. It specifies CASSQEITARQSRANYGYTF.

The chain couples TRBV7-3 to TRBJ1-1; D ambiguous. Germline V gives CDR1 SGHTA, CDR2 FQGTGA. Trimming shortened V by 2 bases and J by 1 base, and 11 bases separated the two germline ends. The CDR3 covers 15 residues. Written as DNA, the CDR3 is TGTGCCAGCAGCTTATATGGGCGTGGGAACACTGAAGCTTTCTTT. It is translated as CASSLYGRGNTEAFF. The whole variable domain, remainder taken from reference TRBV7-3 and TRBJ1-1, is GAGVSQTPSNKVTEKGKYVELRCDPISGHTALYWYRQSLGQGPEFLIYFQGTGAADDSGLPNDRFFAVRPEGSVSTLKIQRTERGDSAVYLCASSLYGRGNTEAFFGQGTRLTVV.

The V call is TRBV12-3 or TRBV12-4, the J call TRBJ2-5, with D uncertain. This CDR3 is built from 13 residues. The V end lost 2 bases, the J end lost 1 base, and 5 bases lay between the germline ends. The CDR3 loop is CASSLWPQETQYF. In DNA, the CDR3 is TGTGCCAGCAGTTTATGGCCCCAAGAGACCCAGTACTTC.

The chain employs TRBV19 and TRBJ2-7; the D is unclear. The V end was cut by 8 bases, the J end by 5 bases, with 7 bases between. Germline assignment: CDR1 LNHDA and CDR2 SQIVND (reference sequence). The CDR3 spans 10 residues. The CDR3 nucleotides are TGTGCCAGTTTTACGGACGAGCAGTACTTC. This codes for CASFTDEQYF.

This chain links TRBV6-6 with TRBJ1-1; maybe TRBD1 (6 bases). Germline assignment: CDR1 MNHNY and CDR2 SVGAGI (reference sequence). The length of the CDR3 is 13 residues. The germline V and J ends were trimmed by 2 bases and 4 bases, with 8 bases remaining between them. Written as DNA, the CDR3 is TGTGCCAGCAGTTACCCAGGGGTCACTGAAGCTTTCTTT. This translates into CASSYPGVTEAFF.

This chain joins TRBV27 and TRBJ2-7; 11 nucleotides agree with TRBD1. The V gene's germline CDR1 is MNHEY and CDR2 SMNVEV (reference sequence). The length of the CDR3 is 17 residues. After removal of 0 bases from V and 4 bases from J, the junction contained 8 bases not matched to a gene. The CDR3 here is CASSLSSPGTGGYEQYF. CDR3 DNA: TGTGCCAGCAGTTTATCATCCCCCGGGACAGGGGGTTACGAGCAGTACTTC.

The chain recombines TRBV4-2 with TRBJ2-3, with 9 bases fitting TRBD2. V lost 5 bases and J lost 1; bases outside the gene matches: 16. CDR3 size: 19 residues. CDR1 is LGHNA, CDR2 YNFKEQ, per germline. CDR3 nucleotide sequence: TGTGCCAGCAGCACCCCGACCAGGCGGGGGGGCCTGGGCACAGATACGCAGTATTTT. Translation: CASSTPTRRGGLGTDTQYF.